The 29 T cell receptor beta chains below were found in one sample sequenced in a study of siplizumab effects on memory and regulatory T cells. The protocol was immunoSEQ multiplex PCR, while the TCRdb copy is restricted to in-frame clones and leaves out a portion. The sample comprises about 68,000 clones, approximately 93% of which are singletons, and about 4.5% rests with the top ten. Input material: CD8+ T cells sorted from blood. All receptors derive from a human donor in good health.

This chain uses TRBV4-3 with TRBJ1-6; 9 bases are shared with TRBD1. J lost 8 bases, V lost 1 base, and 3 bases had no gene match. This CDR3 has 15 amino acids. Germline assignment: CDR1 LGHNA and CDR2 YSLEER. The CDR3 DNA is TGCGCCAGCAGCCAAGGGACAGGGGTTGATTCACCCCTCCACTTT. It translates to CASSQGTGVDSPLHF.

The chain recombines TRBV9 with TRBJ2-7; 8 nucleotides line up with TRBD2. CDR3 length equals 15 residues. The junction had 6 bases not matched to a gene; V was cut back by 2 bases and J by 2 bases. CDR1 and CDR2 from the germline V gene are SGDLS and YYNGEE. CDR3 residues: CASSVGGGITYEQYF. Here the CDR3 DNA reads TGTGCCAGCAGCGTTGGCGGGGGGATAACCTACGAGCAGTACTTC.

The gene calls are TRBV6-1 and TRBJ2-7; possibly TRBD1 or TRBD2 for D (6 bases each). Trimming took off 4 bases at V and 4 bases at J, with 11 bases between the two ends. Germline V gives CDR1 MNHNS, CDR2 SASEGT. The CDR3 runs to 13 residues. CDR3 DNA: TGTGCCAGCAGTGCCGGGGGCGGATACGAGCAGTACTTC. Translation gives CASSAGGGYEQYF.

CDR3 protein: CASSLTPSEYYEQYF. The CDR3 bases are TGTGCCAGCAGCTTGACCCCTTCGGAATACTACGAGCAGTACTTC. The V and J genes are TRBV7-3 and TRBJ2-7, with D uncertain. CDR3 length equals 15 residues. Germline-derived CDR1 and CDR2 are SGHTA and FQGTGA. The germline V and J ends were trimmed by 3 bases and 3 bases, with 15 bases remaining between them.

The chain couples TRBV5-4 to TRBJ1-1, with no clear D. The germline V and J ends were trimmed by 4 bases and 1 base, with 8 bases remaining between them. The CDR3 is 13 residues long. CDR1 is SGHNT, CDR2 YYREEE, per germline (reference sequence). DNA for the CDR3: TGTGCCAGCAGCCCGGACGGGAACACTGAAGCTTTCTTT. Amino acids: CASSPDGNTEAFF.

Written as DNA, the CDR3 is TGTGCCAGCAGCTTGCCCACCACATATGGCTACGAGCAGTACTTC. Translation gives CASSLPTTYGYEQYF. The genes are TRBV5-6 and TRBJ2-7; D call uncertain. CDR1 and CDR2 from the germline V gene are SGHDT and YYEEEE. The CDR3 has 15 residues. Trimming took 1 base from V and 3 from J, leaving 14 bases between them.

CDR3 sequence: CASSLGGNEQFF. CDR3 bases: TGTGCCAGCAGCCTGGGGGGCAATGAGCAGTTCTTC. The V gene is TRBV5-4, the J gene TRBJ2-1; maybe TRBD2 (6 bases). Germline V gene lookup returns CDR1 SGHNT and CDR2 YYREEE (reference sequence). The CDR3 covers 12 residues. V was cut by 4 bases and J by 6 bases, with 8 bases left in between.

The rearrangement joins TRBV2 to TRBJ1-1, with D possibly being TRBD1 (6 bases). Germline V lookup: CDR1 SNHLY, CDR2 FYNNEI. Trimming cost V 11 bases and J 1 base, with 11 bases left between them. This CDR3 is built from 12 residues. The CDR3 sequence: CARNRENTEAFF. CDR3 DNA: TGTGCCCGGAACAGGGAGAACACTGAAGCTTTCTTT.

J is TRBJ2-5 and V is TRBV19, with D hard to call. CDR1 and CDR2 from the germline V gene are LNHDA and SQIVND (reference sequence). CDR3 length equals 12 residues. Trimming stripped 7 bases from V and 3 bases from J, with 9 bases between. The CDR3 reads CASTSEEETQYF. The CDR3 bases are TGTGCCAGTACGTCGGAAGAAGAGACCCAGTACTTC. Using reference TRBV19 and TRBJ2-5 for the parts outside the CDR3, the full variable domain is DGGITQSPKYLFRKEGQNVTLSCEQNLNHDAMYWYRQDPGQGLRLIYYSQIVNDFQKGDIAEGYSVSREKKESFPLTVTSAQKNPTAFYLCASTSEEETQYFGPGTRLLVL.

This clone was counted once. The V call is TRBV30, the J call TRBJ1-5; D gene ambiguous. Germline CDR1 GTSNPN, CDR2 SVGIG (reference sequence). The CDR3 runs to 15 residues. The ends were cut back, 0 bases at V and 3 bases at J, with 12 bases in the middle. The CDR3 region has the DNA TGTGCCTGGAGTGTCAGAGATACCGCCAATCAGCCCCAGCATTTT. This gives the protein CAWSVRDTANQPQHF.

The chain has TRBV7-9 and TRBJ2-7; D not certain. The CDR3 sequence is 12 residues long. Germline values: CDR1 SEHNR, CDR2 FQNEAQ (reference sequence). Trimming removed 4 bases at V and 2 bases at J, with 6 bases between. CDR3 protein: CASSSTTYEQYF. CDR3 DNA: TGTGCCAGCAGCTCAACAACCTACGAGCAGTACTTC.

V and J are TRBV7-9 and TRBJ2-7, with no clear D. The V and J ends lost 5 bases and 9 bases respectively, with 14 bases between them. CDR3 length equals 12 residues. Per the germline V gene, CDR1 is SEHNR and CDR2 is FQNEAQ (reference sequence). The CDR3 protein is CASSPDGLSQYF. For the CDR3, the DNA is TGTGCCAGCAGCCCCGACGGTCTCTCGCAGTACTTC. The whole variable domain, remainder taken from reference TRBV7-9 and TRBJ2-7, is DTGVSQNPRHKITKRGQNVTFRCDPISEHNRLYWYRQTLGQGPEFLTYFQNEAQLEKSRLLSDRFSAERPKGSFSTLEIQRTEQGDSAMYLCASSPDGLSQYFGPGTRLTVT.

V gene TRBV19 combines with J gene TRBJ1-1; D possibly corresponds to TRBD1 (6 bases). The CDR3 sequence is 14 residues long. Trimming shortened V by 5 bases and J by 1 base, and 11 bases separated the two germline ends. Germline V gene lookup returns CDR1 LNHDA and CDR2 SQIVND (reference sequence). As DNA, the CDR3 is TGTGCCAGTAGTTACAGGGTTTGGAACACTGAAGCTTTCTTT. Its protein is CASSYRVWNTEAFF. Full variable domain (remainder filled in from reference TRBV19 and TRBJ1-1): DGGITQSPKYLFRKEGQNVTLSCEQNLNHDAMYWYRQDPGQGLRLIYYSQIVNDFQKGDIAEGYSVSREKKESFPLTVTSAQKNPTAFYLCASSYRVWNTEAFFGQGTRLTVV.

The gene calls are TRBV11-2 and TRBJ1-1; D is uncertain. This CDR3 region has 16 residues. Germline V CDR1 and CDR2: SGHAT, FQNNGV. V lost 1 base, J lost 0 bases, and 12 bases lay in between. The CDR3 DNA follows: TGTGCCAGCAGCTTAGTACCCGTAAACATGAACACTGAAGCTTTCTTT. Translated: CASSLVPVNMNTEAFF.

The chain uses TRBV28 and TRBJ1-1; the D is unclear. Germline CDR1 MDHEN, CDR2 SYDVKM. Trimming left V 6 bases short and J 1 base short, with 3 bases between. The CDR3 is 11 residues long. CDR3 DNA sequence: TGTGCCAGCAGGTGGAACACTGAAGCTTTCTTT. Translated: CASRWNTEAFF.

The V gene is TRBV7-6, the J gene TRBJ2-7; D is unresolved. The CDR3 is 14 amino acids. Germline CDR1 and CDR2: SGHVS and FNYEAQ. Trimming removed 1 base from V and 3 bases from J, with 10 bases in between. In DNA form, the CDR3 reads TGTGCCAGCAGCTTAGGTTCGGCCATCTACGAGCAGTACTTC. This sequence encodes CASSLGSAIYEQYF.

This rearrangement joins TRBV28 to TRBJ2-7, with 7 positions matching TRBD1. This CDR3 spans 15 amino acids. The trim removed 5 bases at V and 0 bases at J, leaving 7 bases unmatched. Germline CDR1 MDHEN, CDR2 SYDVKM. CDR3 loop: CASSPGQATSYEQYF. For the CDR3, the DNA is TGTGCCAGCAGTCCTGGACAGGCGACCTCCTACGAGCAGTACTTC.

In DNA form, the CDR3 reads TGTGCCAGCAGCTTGGCAGCGGACAGTTACTACGAGCAGTACTTC. Protein: CASSLAADSYYEQYF. V usage is TRBV5-4 and J usage is TRBJ2-7, with D possibly being TRBD1 (6 bases). Per the germline V gene, CDR1 is SGHNT and CDR2 is YYREEE (reference sequence). The CDR3 has 15 amino acids. V lost 0 bases, J lost 3 bases, and 13 bases lay in between. Variable domain in full (rest from reference TRBV5-4 and TRBJ2-7): ETGVTQSPTHLIKTRGQQVTLRCSSQSGHNTVSWYQQALGQGPQFIFQYYREEENGRGNFPPRFSGLQFPNYSSELNVNALELDDSALYLCASSLAADSYYEQYFGPGTRLTVT.

The chain joins TRBV19 to TRBJ1-5; no clear D gene. Germline lookup yields CDR1 LNHDA and CDR2 SQIVND (reference sequence). The length of the CDR3 is 12 residues. Trimming removed 6 bases at V and 7 bases at J, with 10 bases between. The CDR3 reads CASRSGIQPQHF. CDR3 DNA: TGTGCCAGTAGATCGGGGATCCAGCCCCAGCATTTT.

The V and J genes are TRBV29-1 and TRBJ1-2; TRBD1 agrees at 8 bases. This CDR3 is 12 amino acids long. V lost 6 bases and J lost 8; bases outside the gene matches: 8. CDR1 and CDR2 from the germline V gene are SQVTM and ANQGSEA. The CDR3 sequence is CSVEQGVEGYTF. CDR3 sequence (DNA): TGCAGCGTAGAACAGGGGGTAGAGGGCTACACCTTC. The whole variable domain, filled in from reference TRBV29-1 and TRBJ1-2, reads SAVISQKPSRDICQRGTSLTIQCQVDSQVTMMFWYRQQPGQSLTLIATANQGSEATYESGFVIDKFPISRPNLTFSTLTVSNMSPEDSSIYLCSVEQGVEGYTFGSGTRLTVV.

V gene TRBV29-1 combines with J gene TRBJ2-7; 8 nucleotides agree with TRBD1. The germline CDR1 and CDR2 sequences are SQVTM and ANQGSEA. V shed 3 bases and J 0 bases; nucleotides not matched to a gene: 4. This CDR3 is 14 amino acids long. CDR3 amino acids: CSVEGQAVSYEQYF. The CDR3 DNA sequence: TGCAGCGTTGAGGGACAGGCCGTCTCCTACGAGCAGTACTTC.

This chain connects TRBV10-1 to TRBJ2-2; D might be TRBD2 (6 bases). CDR1 is WNHNN and CDR2 is SYGVQD in the germline V gene (reference sequence). The CDR3 spans 16 residues. The ends were cut back, 6 bases at V and 3 bases at J, with 17 bases in the middle. CDR3 residues: CASSVEGLWDTGELFF. The DNA of the CDR3 is TGCGCCAGCAGCGTGGAGGGGTTATGGGACACCGGGGAGCTGTTTTTT.

The genes are TRBV9 and TRBJ1-2; unclear D gene. V was pared by 0 bases and J by 6 bases, with 12 bases between. CDR3 length: 14 amino acids. Germline V gives CDR1 SGDLS, CDR2 YYNGEE. The CDR3 DNA sequence: TGTGCCAGCAGCGTAGGGCCCCCAGGAGATGGCTACACCTTC. Residues: CASSVGPPGDGYTF.

The chain is built from TRBV12-2 and TRBJ2-7; TRBD2, as called in the table, went unchecked against the DNA. TRBV12-2 is a pseudogene segment. The CDR3 covers 13 residues. The CDR3 DNA reads as TGTGCAAGTCGCTTAACCCAGAGGTGGGAGCAGTACTTC. As protein: CASRLTQRWEQYF.

This chain connects TRBV9 to TRBJ1-4, with D perhaps matching TRBD1 (6 bases). The CDR3 totals 14 residues. Germline values: CDR1 SGDLS, CDR2 YYNGEE. V was trimmed by 6 bases and J by 1 base, leaving 10 bases between them. CDR3 protein: CASTGGETNEKLFF. The DNA for the CDR3 is TGTGCCAGCACCGGGGGCGAAACTAATGAAAAACTGTTTTTT.

The genes are TRBV6-4 and TRBJ2-3; D is ambiguous. Germline V gene sequence: CDR1 MRHNA, CDR2 SNTAGT. V gave up 2 bases and J gave up 0 bases, with 9 bases separating them. CDR3 length equals 15 residues. This CDR3 is CASSDSETSTDTQYF. The DNA for the CDR3 is TGTGCCAGCAGTGACAGTGAAACTAGCACAGATACGCAGTATTTT.

V and J are TRBV10-3 and TRBJ2-5, with a weak D call TRBD1 (6 bases). Trimming removed 4 bases from V and 2 bases from J, with 8 bases in between. CDR3 length: 13 amino acids. Looked up from germline, CDR1 is ENHRY and CDR2 is SYGVKD. The CDR3, as DNA: TGTGCCATCAGTGTCACAGGGCAAGAGACCCAGTACTTC. Its translation: CAISVTGQETQYF.

The genes are TRBV30 and TRBJ2-7; D possibly corresponds to TRBD1 (6 bases). V was shortened by 1 base and J by 3 bases, with 13 bases between the two germline ends. CDR1 is GTSNPN and CDR2 is SVGIG in the germline V gene (reference sequence). The CDR3 is made up of 14 amino acids. The CDR3 region is CAWSDGTSVYEQYF. The CDR3 bases are TGTGCCTGGAGTGACGGGACATCTGTCTACGAGCAGTACTTC.

This rearrangement joins TRBV5-6 to TRBJ2-3, with 11 bases fitting TRBD1. From germline, CDR1 is SGHDT and CDR2 YYEEEE. The CDR3 sequence is 18 residues long. The V and J ends lost 4 bases and 3 bases, in that order; junction bases with no gene match: 13. This CDR3 reads CASSPNGQGAPPTDTQYF. CDR3 DNA sequence: TGTGCCAGCAGCCCGAATGGACAGGGGGCGCCCCCGACAGATACGCAGTATTTT.